These T cell receptor beta chains were read from a single sample in a study of early T cells in non-severe SARS-CoV-2 infection. MiXCR, applied by TCRdb to the 5' RACE reads, yields one record per CDR3 protein. The table shows roughly 80,000 distinct CDR3 sequences, with around 15% occurring only once. The sequenced sample consisted of whole blood. The receptor set was obtained from an adult who was a healthcare worker with PCR-confirmed SARS-CoV-2 infection or an uninfected control (not recorded which). Both conserved end residues are part of each CDR3. The order of the fields is J gene, CDR3 length, V gene, D gene, CDR3 protein. D genes are given only for firm matches.

>TRBJ2-7|15|TRBV9|.
CASSVGGELYHEQYF
>TRBJ2-5|14|TRBV29-1|TRBD1
CSVVWDRGSETQYF
>TRBJ2-1|13|TRBV10-2|.
CASSEGRIGEQFF
>TRBJ2-5|16|TRBV14|.
CASSQVVSRTQETQYF
>TRBJ2-1|15|TRBV5-6|TRBD2
CASSSGGGGHNEQFF
>TRBJ2-7|11|TRBV7-9|.
CASTLGDEQYF
>TRBJ2-6|15|TRBV20-1|.
CSARVGNSGANVLTF
>TRBJ2-1|15|TRBV7-9|.
CALRPTEESYNEQFF
>TRBJ2-3|13|TRBV30|.
CAWSVGGSDTQYF
>TRBJ1-5|16|TRBV4-1|.
CASSQDSGGSNQPQHF
>TRBJ1-2|16|TRBV19|.
CASSGPLGSEGYGYTF
>TRBJ2-1|14|TRBV6-5|TRBD2
CASSYPGGLNEQFF
>TRBJ1-5|13|TRBV20-1|.
CSAVQGPGQPQHF
>TRBJ1-6|14|TRBV5-1|TRBD1
CASSWDRPASPLHF
>TRBJ1-2|13|TRBV28|.
CAIPGGGNYGYTF
>TRBJ1-1|13|TRBV14|.
CASSQFSNTEAFF
>TRBJ2-7|15|TRBV7-2|TRBD2
CASSLAASGSGEQYF
>TRBJ2-2|17|TRBV7-2|TRBD2
CASSPRGAGGPTGELFF
>TRBJ2-1|15|TRBV20-1|TRBD2
CSARTLALPYNEQFF
>TRBJ2-1|13|TRBV7-8|.
CASSLSPLLEQFF
>TRBJ2-6|15|TRBV14|.
CASSKAVSGANVLTF
>TRBJ2-5|18|TRBV7-2|TRBD2
CASSLKGYHLAGEETQYF
>TRBJ1-2|15|TRBV3-1|.
CASRLRDREYYGYTF
>TRBJ1-1|14|TRBV7-7|.
CASSLSAGNTEAFF
>TRBJ1-6|14|TRBV28|.
CASSLIGVRSPLHF